One sample yielded the 27 T cell receptor beta chains listed below, sequenced in a study of blood T cell repertoires in COVID-19. Only in-frame clones appear in the TCRdb table, and some are missing; sequencing was by immunoSEQ multiplex PCR. The data contain roughly 100,000 clones, about 76% of them singletons. Sequencing was performed on peripheral blood. These TCRs come from a woman older than 75 with acute or convalescent COVID-19.

This clone has only a few counts. The chain combines TRBV29-1 with TRBJ2-3; D not certain. The CDR3 spans 13 residues. Trimming pared 6 bases from V and 7 bases from J, leaving 17 bases between. Germline CDR1 is SQVTM and CDR2 is ANQGSEA. CDR3 protein: CSVPFDFTNTQYF. CDR3 DNA: TGCAGCGTCCCCTTTGATTTTACTAATACGCAGTATTTT.

The V gene is TRBV5-4, the J gene TRBJ2-2, with D maybe TRBD2 (6 bases). The CDR3 covers 18 residues. The germline CDR1 and CDR2 sequences are SGHNT and YYREEE (reference sequence). Trimming took off 7 bases at V and 4 bases at J, with 26 bases between the two ends. CDR3 sequence (DNA): TGTGCCAGCGGCGGAGGGTTTCCTCGCGGAAGGGGCACCGGGGAGCTGTTTTTT. Its translation: CASGGGFPRGRGTGELFF.

V is TRBV12-3 or TRBV12-4 and J is TRBJ1-4, with D perhaps matching TRBD1 (5 bases). Trimming removed 5 bases at V and 5 bases at J, with 9 bases between. The CDR3 has 13 amino acids. The CDR3 DNA reads TGTGCCAGCAGTGCGGGGGGAAATGAAAAACTGTTTTTT. The encoded protein is CASSAGGNEKLFF.

This clone appeared a few times. This chain links TRBV14 with TRBJ1-1; D is uncertain. This CDR3 comprises 13 residues. Germline CDR1 is SGHDN and CDR2 is FVKESK. Trimming removed 6 bases from V and 1 base from J, with 9 bases in between. The CDR3 nucleotides are TGTGCCAGCAGTTTGACTTCGAACACTGAAGCTTTCTTT. Translated: CASSLTSNTEAFF.

The V call is TRBV5-4, the J call TRBJ1-3; 7 nucleotides agree with TRBD1. The germline gives CDR1 SGHNT, CDR2 YYREEE (reference sequence). J gave up 4 bases and V 4 bases, and 14 bases lay outside the gene matches. The CDR3 extends over 17 amino acids. CDR3 in amino acids: CASSASAGGGSGNTIYF. DNA for the CDR3: TGTGCCAGCAGCGCTAGCGCAGGGGGAGGTTCCGGAAACACCATATATTTT.

The V call is TRBV5-1, the J call TRBJ2-1; 11 positions agree with TRBD1. Germline CDR1 is SGHRS and CDR2 is YFSETQ. The CDR3 loop spans 16 amino acids. The trim removed 5 bases at V and 6 bases at J, leaving 10 bases unmatched. The DNA for the CDR3 is TGCGCCAGCAGTTATGAGACCGGGACAGGGGGCAATGAGCAGTTCTTC. Translating it yields CASSYETGTGGNEQFF. Filled out from reference TRBV5-1 and TRBJ2-1, the complete variable domain reads KAGVTQTPRYLIKTRGQQVTLSCSPISGHRSVSWYQQTPGQGLQFLFEYFSETQRNKGNFPGRFSGRQFSNSRSEMNVSTLELGDSALYLCASSYETGTGGNEQFFGPGTRLTVL.

This sequence joins TRBV6-2 or TRBV6-3 and TRBJ2-3; D remains ambiguous. The CDR3 totals 14 residues. Trimming left V 2 bases short and J 0 bases short, with 6 bases between. Germline V gene data show CDR1 as MNHEY and CDR2 as SVGEGT. CDR3 DNA sequence: TGTGCCAGCAGTTACGGCAGTAGCACAGATACGCAGTATTTT. Residues: CASSYGSSTDTQYF.

V usage is TRBV11-3 and J usage is TRBJ2-3; 9 positions agree with TRBD2. The CDR3 runs to 16 residues. Germline assignment: CDR1 SGHNT and CDR2 YENEEA. The trim removed 5 bases at V and 6 bases at J, leaving 12 bases unmatched. The CDR3, as DNA: TGTGCCAGCAGCCCGGGAGGTAGCGGGAGTTGGGATACGCAGTATTTT. Translated, it gives CASSPGGSGSWDTQYF. The full variable domain, in which reference TRBV11-3 and TRBJ2-3 provide the parts outside the CDR3, is EAGVVQSPRYKIIEKKQPVAFWCNPISGHNTLYWYLQNLGQGPELLIRYENEEAVDDSQLPKDRFSAERLKGVDSTLKIQPAELGDSAVYLCASSPGGSGSWDTQYFGPGTRLTVL.

Only one count was recorded for this clone. The chain links TRBV11-2 to TRBJ1-2; D is unclear. There are 14 residues in the CDR3. V was pared by 1 base and J by 1 base, with 7 bases between. Germline assignment: CDR1 SGHAT and CDR2 FQNNGV. This chain's CDR3 is CASSLVISNYGYTF. For the CDR3, the DNA is TGTGCCAGCAGCTTAGTTATCAGTAACTATGGCTACACCTTC.

The chain recombines TRBV5-5 with TRBJ2-2; 9 bases are shared with TRBD2. The CDR3 runs 17 residues. Germline loops: CDR1 SGHKS, CDR2 YYEKEE (reference sequence). J was trimmed by 7 bases and V by 4 bases; bases with no gene match: 14. In DNA form, the CDR3 reads TGTGCCAGCAGCGGGCTAGCGGGGACGATCGGTGGCGGGGAGCTGTTTTTT. Its translation: CASSGLAGTIGGGELFF.

The gene calls are TRBV19 and TRBJ1-5, with 9 bases fitting TRBD1. V trimming: 3 bases; J trimming: 9 bases; junction bases outside the gene matches: 15. CDR3 size: 17 residues. Germline CDR1 and CDR2: LNHDA and SQIVND (reference sequence). CDR3 sequence (DNA): TGTGCCAGTAGTATTGTTCTCCGGACAGGGGTTGGGCTGCCCCAGCATTTT. Translating gives CASSIVLRTGVGLPQHF.

V usage is TRBV29-1 and J usage is TRBJ2-2, with unresolved D. The CDR3 is made up of 13 amino acids. With 2 bases removed from V and 7 bases from J, the gap between germline ends came to 11 bases. Germline CDR1 SQVTM, CDR2 ANQGSEA. The CDR3 is CSVESAASGELFF. CDR3 nucleotide sequence: TGCAGCGTTGAATCTGCGGCGAGCGGGGAGCTGTTTTTT.

The V gene is TRBV6-1, the J gene TRBJ1-5, with a possible D match to TRBD1 (6 bases). V was clipped by 4 bases and J by 1 base, with 14 bases between them. The CDR3 totals 16 residues. Germline loops: CDR1 MNHNS, CDR2 SASEGT. The CDR3 nucleotides are TGTGCCAGCAGTGCCCGGGCCAGGGGAAGCAATCAGCCCCAGCATTTT. Translated: CASSARARGSNQPQHF.

The chain carries TRBV19 and TRBJ2-7, with D perhaps TRBD1 (6 bases). V shed 2 bases and J shed 5 bases, with 16 bases lying between them. The germline gives CDR1 LNHDA, CDR2 SQIVND (reference sequence). The CDR3 covers 15 residues. The CDR3 here is CASSILPQNRDEQYF. CDR3 nucleotide sequence: TGTGCCAGTAGTATATTGCCCCAGAACAGGGACGAGCAGTACTTC.

This rearrangement joins TRBV5-1 to TRBJ2-5, with TRBD2 matching over 16 bases. The germline CDR1 and CDR2 sequences are SGHRS and YFSETQ. The CDR3 has 18 amino acids. V was clipped by 4 bases and J by 2 bases; unmatched bases: 8. The CDR3 nucleotides read TGCGCCAGCAGCCTCCCTCAGGGACTAGCGGGGGGGCAAGAGACCCAGTACTTC. Translated, it gives CASSLPQGLAGGQETQYF.

This sequence joins TRBV7-2 and TRBJ2-1; D possibly corresponds to TRBD2 (6 bases). Germline CDR1 is SGHTA and CDR2 is FQGNSA. The CDR3 runs to 15 residues. Trimming cost V 5 bases and J 4 bases, with 15 bases left between them. CDR3 amino acids: CASSPTGTEYNEQFF. In nucleotides, the CDR3 is TGTGCCAGCAGCCCTACCGGGACTGAATACAATGAGCAGTTCTTC.

This chain joins TRBV7-8 and TRBJ2-5, with 14 bases identical to TRBD2. CDR3 size: 17 residues. In germline, CDR1 is SGHVS, CDR2 FQNEAQ. V lost 5 bases and J lost 3; bases outside the gene matches: 8. The CDR3 sequence is CASSPGLAGGSKETQYF. For the CDR3, the DNA is TGTGCCAGCAGCCCCGGACTAGCGGGGGGCTCGAAAGAGACCCAGTACTTC. The whole variable domain, filled in from reference TRBV7-8 and TRBJ2-5, reads GAGVSQSPRYKVAKRGQDVALRCDPISGHVSLFWYQQALGQGPEFLTYFQNEAQLDKSGLPSDRFFAERPEGSVSTLKIQRTQQEDSAVYLCASSPGLAGGSKETQYFGPGTRLLVL.

The chain combines TRBV12-3 or TRBV12-4 with TRBJ1-2, with D unresolved. V was cut by 6 bases and J by 5 bases, with 13 bases left in between. The CDR3 length is 13 residues. CDR3 DNA: TGTGCCAGCAGCCTGTTCCGGGGATATGGCTACACCTTC. Residues: CASSLFRGYGYTF.

The V gene is TRBV19, the J gene TRBJ1-2, with a possible D match to TRBD1 (5 bases). Looked up from germline, CDR1 is LNHDA and CDR2 is SQIVND (reference sequence). This CDR3 is 14 amino acids long. V was clipped by 1 base and J by 2 bases, with 8 bases between them. The CDR3 protein is CASSIVQGNYGYTF. For the CDR3, the DNA is TGTGCCAGTAGTATAGTGCAGGGAAACTATGGCTACACCTTC.

The rearrangement joins TRBV5-1 to TRBJ2-7, with D perhaps TRBD2 (6 bases). V dropped 1 base and J dropped 2 bases, with 10 bases sitting between them. The CDR3 extends over 14 amino acids. CDR1 and CDR2 from the germline V gene are SGHRS and YFSETQ. The CDR3 sequence: CASSLSGEPYEQYF. Here the CDR3 DNA reads TGCGCCAGCAGCTTGTCGGGGGAACCCTACGAGCAGTACTTC.

The sample holds a few counts of this clone. The chain uses TRBV12-3 or TRBV12-4 and TRBJ2-7; TRBD2 might be the D (6 bases). With 3 bases removed from V and 9 bases from J, the gap between germline ends came to 12 bases. This CDR3 is 12 amino acids long. The CDR3 sequence: CASSLSSGGQYF. The CDR3 nucleotides read TGTGCCAGCAGTTTGTCGTCCGGGGGGCAGTACTTC.

This rearrangement joins TRBV7-9 to TRBJ1-2; TRBD1 agrees at 8 bases. The germline gives CDR1 SEHNR, CDR2 FQNEAQ (reference sequence). The V gene end was trimmed by 5 bases and the J gene end by 3 bases; junction bases not matched to a gene: 8. The CDR3 consists of 15 residues. CDR3 sequence (DNA): TGTGCCAGCAGCATTAGGACAGGGAGAGACTATGGCTACACCTTC. Encoded protein: CASSIRTGRDYGYTF. Full variable domain (remainder filled in from reference TRBV7-9 and TRBJ1-2): DTGVSQNPRHKITKRGQNVTFRCDPISEHNRLYWYRQTLGQGPEFLTYFQNEAQLEKSRLLSDRFSAERPKGSFSTLEIQRTEQGDSAMYLCASSIRTGRDYGYTFGSGTRLTVV.

This clone came up a few times. The genes are TRBV30 and TRBJ1-2; no definite D call. The length of the CDR3 is 11 residues. The germline V gene encodes CDR1 GTSNPN and CDR2 SVGIG (reference sequence). Between the trimmed V and J ends, which lost 2 bases and 2 bases, there was a span of 3 bases. CDR3 region: CAWSPNYGYTF. CDR3 in DNA: TGTGCCTGGAGTCCGAACTATGGCTACACCTTC.

The chain is built from TRBV19 and TRBJ1-5; 7 bases fit TRBD1. V was clipped by 10 bases and J by 7 bases; unmatched bases: 10. The CDR3 extends over 13 amino acids. From germline, CDR1 is LNHDA and CDR2 SQIVND (reference sequence). CDR3 nucleotide sequence: TGTGCCACTTCACAGGGGCAGAGGCAGCCCCAGCATTTT. This codes for CATSQGQRQPQHF.

The chain links TRBV5-1 to TRBJ2-2; D is possibly TRBD1 (6 bases). CDR1 SGHRS and CDR2 YFSETQ come from the germline V gene. The germline V and J ends were trimmed by 4 bases and 5 bases, with 9 bases remaining between them. The CDR3 is 13 amino acids. The CDR3 is CASSNQGTGELFF. In DNA, the CDR3 is TGCGCCAGCAGCAACCAGGGGACCGGGGAGCTGTTTTTT. The full variable domain, rest sourced from reference TRBV5-1 and TRBJ2-2, is KAGVTQTPRYLIKTRGQQVTLSCSPISGHRSVSWYQQTPGQGLQFLFEYFSETQRNKGNFPGRFSGRQFSNSRSEMNVSTLELGDSALYLCASSNQGTGELFFGEGSRLTVL.

V gene TRBV7-2 combines with J gene TRBJ1-6; tentative D call: TRBD1 (6 bases). CDR1 is SGHTA, CDR2 FQGNSA, per germline. V lost 5 bases to trimming and J lost 4 bases, with 9 bases between them. The CDR3 length is 14 residues. DNA of the CDR3: TGTGCCAGCAGCCCGGGACAATATAATTCACCCCTCCACTTT. This codes for CASSPGQYNSPLHF.

The CDR3: CASSPDPSGGYTF. The DNA for the CDR3 is TGTGCCAGCAGCCCTGACCCGTCGGGTGGCTACACCTTC. This chain uses TRBV11-2 with TRBJ1-2; no firm D call. Trimming removed 5 bases from V and 7 bases from J, with 14 bases in between. This CDR3 comprises 13 residues. Germline V gene data show CDR1 as SGHAT and CDR2 as FQNNGV.